This T cell receptor beta chain was identified in a study of blood T cell repertoires in COVID-19 (dated by TCRdb to 2020 to 2021). The study in broad terms: The collaborator samples originated in the United States, Italy and Spain and spanned the acute and convalescent phases of COVID-19. The prospective study material was composed of cDNA or gDNA derived from T cells, B-cell-depleted T cells, or PBMCs. Subjects who had been exposed to COVID-19, were actively infected with it, or had recovered from it provided the deeply sampled blood TCRbeta repertoires that made up the dataset. A freely available public database, intended as a resource for researchers studying the immune response to SARS-CoV-2, is where the repertoires were released. Samples came from the ongoing ImmuneRACE study (first 160 participants) plus 1,254 subjects from 6 global collaborators. A de-identified subject ID, COVID-19 status, age in years and sex were almost always included in the sample metadata. Where available, HLA class I and class II types were obtained from metadata supplied by the sample provider rather than from assay-based typing.

As to this clone: No cognate antigen has been identified for it. No qualities accompany the bases; no much larger clone lies one base away.

TCRbeta CDR3 regions were amplified from genomic DNA using the immunoSEQ Assay, a bias-controlled multiplex PCR. The original methods were these. Within the assay, amplification of reference gene primers was used to estimate how many nucleated cells each sample contained. To quantify the absolute abundance of each unique TCRbeta CDR3 rearrangement, sequence reads were collapsed and filtered. For each sample, productive Simpson clonality was calculated by taking the square root of Simpson's diversity index across productive rearrangements. TCRdb stores this immuneACCESS table with in-frame sequences only. Part of the clones is absent; in the studies checked, under half of the shortfall reflects unresolved V genes, and no reason is known for the rest. V and J calls and clone size are copied from that table; D and trimming were computed from the DNA. Counted in this sample were 130,000 to 150,000 clones; around 83% of them appeared once. The top ten hold roughly 10% of the sample.

CDR1 and CDR2 are drawn from the germline V gene: MNHEY, SVGAGI. V and J are trimmed by 2 bases and 1 base, and the gene matches miss 0 bases of the junction. From its cysteine to its phenylalanine, the CDR3 spans 15 amino acids. Of the read, only the CDR3 DNA is kept; its 45 bases are in frame from base 1. The paper's findings and limits, for the study overall: How much clinical and demographic metadata was included differed by source and by participant, and the metadata was provided uncurated.

Whole blood was collected in K2EDTA tubes by collaborating institutions according to the institutions' own protocols. Collaborator samples were shipped for TCRbeta analysis as frozen whole blood, isolated PBMCs, or DNA extracted from either sample type. Sequencing was done on a sample of peripheral blood. The chain couples TRBV6-5 to TRBJ2-3, and 10 junctional nucleotides match TRBD1. The TCR sequence derives from a man aged 60-69 years with active or convalescent COVID-19. The CDR3 region has the sequence CASSYGTGGTDTQYF. The DNA sequence is TGTGCCAGCAGTTACGGGACAGGGGGCACAGATACGCAGTATTTT.